This T cell receptor beta chain was observed in a study of synovial regulatory T cells in juvenile arthritis. Only in-frame clones appear in the TCRdb table, and some are missing; sequencing was by immunoSEQ multiplex PCR. Its table records 9,500 to 10,000 clones. Germline CDR1 and CDR2: LNHDA and SQIVND (reference sequence). The CDR3 loop spans 15 amino acids. DNA was not recorded. Sequencing input: Treg cells from blood. This sample's subset: remaining (HLA-DR-negative) circulating blood Treg cells. The gene calls are TRBV19 and TRBJ2-6; TCRdb returns TRBD2, unconfirmable since there is no DNA. The TCR sequence derives from a donor aged 2-35 years with juvenile idiopathic arthritis. CDR3 sequence: CASRPPGSGANVLTF.